This TCR beta chain came from a study of OX40 agonist ivuxolimab in advanced cancers. Looking at the study overall: Every 2 weeks, ivuxolimab was infused into the patients intravenously at between 0.01 and 10 mg/kg.

Using immunoSEQ multiplex PCR, the repertoire was profiled, and TCRdb retains in-frame clones only, with some absent. The sample shows over 85,000 clones, 90% to 95% of them seen only once. On this clone: Its antigen remains unidentified.

Study-level findings and limits: Partial responders dosed at 0.1-3.0 mg/kg displayed clonal expansion ranking among the lowest. CD4+ and CD8+ blood T cells expanded clonally by week 6 at 0.1 to 3.0 mg/kg. Among the nonresponders, some also had low normalized T-cell clonal expansion.

This CDR3 is built from 15 residues. Trimming took 0 bases from V and 4 from J, leaving 10 bases between them. CDR1 is MNHEY, CDR2 SMNVEV, per germline (reference sequence). Sequencing was performed on CD4+ or CD8+ T cells sorted from blood, taken in a trial of the OX40 agonist ivuxolimab. This TCR derives from an adult with an advanced solid tumor such as melanoma, head and neck, liver or kidney cancer. The gene calls are TRBV27 and TRBJ2-1; D call uncertain. The CDR3 bases are TGTGCCAGCAGTTTATCTAGACCTCTTTACAATGAGCAGTTCTTC. Translation: CASSLSRPLYNEQFF.